These T cell receptor beta chains were read from a single sample in a study of control samples from healthy donors and cancer patients. TCRdb's copy holds only in-frame clones and misses some; the assay was immunoSEQ multiplex PCR. The sample consists of some 410,000 clones, 90% of them appearing once. The sequencing input was PBMCs. The receptors originated from a man between 35 and 55 years old with head and neck cancer. Each CDR3 is given with its conserved first and last residue. The order of the fields is D gene, V gene, J gene, CDR3 length, clone size, CDR3 protein, CDR3 DNA. D genes are given only for firm matches. Part of the rows lack a size; the others show once, few, many or a class for expanded clones.

D: NA
V: TRBV30
J: TRBJ2-7
length: 15
size: NA
CDR3: CAWSQGYDSSYEQYF
DNA: TGTGCCTGGAGCCAAGGATATGACAGCTCCTACGAGCAGTACTTC

D: NA
V: TRBV7-2
J: TRBJ2-2
length: 15
size: NA
CDR3: CASSPGVSYTGELFF
DNA: TGTGCCAGCAGCCCGGGGGTATCGTACACCGGGGAGCTGTTTTTT

D: NA
V: TRBV5-5
J: TRBJ2-7
length: 14
size: NA
CDR3: CASSLGAATYEQYF
DNA: TGTGCCAGCAGCTTGGGTGCGGCAACCTACGAGCAGTACTTC

D: TRBD1
V: TRBV30
J: TRBJ1-5
length: 15
size: NA
CDR3: CAWSQVTGGNQPQHF
DNA: TGTGCCTGGAGTCAGGTGACAGGGGGTAATCAGCCCCAGCATTTT

D: NA
V: TRBV18
J: TRBJ1-1
length: 16
size: NA
CDR3: CASSPWVATMNTEAFF
DNA: TGTGCCAGCTCACCGTGGGTGGCTACTATGAACACTGAAGCTTTCTTT

D: NA
V: TRBV2
J: TRBJ1-2
length: 15
size: NA
CDR3: CASSDEGPRSVGYTF
DNA: TGTGCCAGCAGTGATGAGGGGCCAAGATCCGTAGGCTACACCTTC

D: NA
V: TRBV5-1
J: TRBJ2-3
length: 15
size: NA
CDR3: CASSSPGGNMDTQYF
DNA: TGCGCCAGCAGCTCGCCTGGGGGGAATATGGATACGCAGTATTTT

D: NA
V: TRBV6-2/TRBV6-3
J: TRBJ2-3
length: 18
size: NA
CDR3: CASSYGKGPSPPTDTQYF
DNA: TGTGCCAGCAGTTACGGGAAGGGACCTTCCCCCCCCACAGATACGCAGTATTTT

D: NA
V: TRBV3-1/TRBV3-2
J: TRBJ2-3
length: 15
size: NA
CDR3: CASSLVGGIVDTQYF
DNA: TGTGCCAGCAGCCTGGTCGGCGGGATAGTTGATACGCAGTATTTT

D: NA
V: TRBV28
J: TRBJ1-3
length: 16
size: once
CDR3: CASRPVGGSSGNTIYF
DNA: TGTGCCAGCAGACCCGTGGGAGGGAGCTCTGGAAACACCATATATTTT

D: NA
V: TRBV5-1
J: TRBJ2-2
length: 14
size: once
CDR3: CASSSQGSTGELFF
DNA: TGCGCCAGCAGCTCTCAGGGTAGCACCGGGGAGCTGTTTTTT

D: NA
V: TRBV6-5
J: TRBJ2-7
length: 15
size: NA
CDR3: CASSNPGGPDYEQYF
DNA: TGTGCCAGCAGTAACCCCGGGGGGCCGGACTACGAGCAGTACTTC

D: TRBD1
V: TRBV5-6
J: TRBJ2-7
length: 15
size: NA
CDR3: CASSGWTGESYEQYF
DNA: TGTGCCAGCAGCGGATGGACAGGGGAGTCCTACGAGCAGTACTTC

D: NA
V: TRBV30
J: TRBJ1-4
length: 11
size: NA
CDR3: CAWSINEKLFF
DNA: TGTGCCTGGAGTATAAATGAAAAACTGTTTTTT

D: NA
V: TRBV4-1
J: TRBJ1-3
length: 16
size: NA
CDR3: CASSQERGVLGDTIYF
DNA: TGCGCCAGCAGCCAGGAACGCGGGGTTCTTGGAGACACCATATATTTT

D: TRBD2
V: TRBV5-1
J: TRBJ2-1
length: 15
size: NA
CDR3: CASSLLGGAGNEQFF
DNA: TGCGCCAGCAGCTTGCTCGGGGGGGCCGGGAATGAGCAGTTCTTC

D: NA
V: TRBV2
J: TRBJ2-6
length: 19
size: NA
CDR3: CASSERAPWSGTGANVLTF
DNA: TGTGCCAGCAGTGAAAGGGCCCCCTGGTCGGGGACTGGGGCCAACGTCCTGACTTTC

D: NA
V: TRBV29-1
J: TRBJ2-7
length: 12
size: NA
CDR3: CSVGTTTYEQYF
DNA: TGCAGCGTTGGGACAACTACCTACGAGCAGTACTTC

D: NA
V: TRBV6-6
J: TRBJ2-7
length: 14
size: NA
CDR3: CASSLGPPGREQYF
DNA: TGTGCCAGCAGTTTAGGACCCCCCGGCCGCGAGCAGTACTTC

D: TRBD1
V: TRBV24-1
J: TRBJ1-2
length: 14
size: few
CDR3: CATSEGTGVRGYTF
DNA: TGTGCCACCAGCGAAGGAACAGGGGTGCGTGGCTACACCTTC

D: NA
V: TRBV5-1
J: TRBJ1-1
length: 14
size: NA
CDR3: CASSAVEGVPEAFF
DNA: TGCGCCAGCAGCGCTGTCGAGGGTGTCCCTGAAGCTTTCTTT

D: NA
V: TRBV7-7
J: TRBJ2-2
length: 14
size: NA
CDR3: CASSLLQGTGELFF
DNA: TGTGCTAGCAGCTTGTTACAGGGCACCGGGGAGCTGTTTTTT

D: NA
V: TRBV5-1
J: TRBJ2-7
length: 15
size: NA
CDR3: CASSLAGRESTEQYF
DNA: TGCGCCAGCAGCTTGGCCGGGCGGGAAAGTACCGAGCAGTACTTC

D: NA
V: TRBV5-1
J: TRBJ1-2
length: 15
size: NA
CDR3: CASSSVAQSNYGYTF
DNA: TGCGCCAGCAGCTCCGTAGCACAGTCTAACTATGGCTACACCTTC

D: NA
V: TRBV5-4
J: TRBJ2-1
length: 13
size: NA
CDR3: CASSPPTDHEQFF
DNA: TGTGCCAGCAGCCCCCCCACGGACCATGAGCAGTTCTTC

D: TRBD1
V: TRBV28
J: TRBJ2-3
length: 13
size: NA
CDR3: CASRRTGPDTQYF
DNA: TGTGCCAGCAGGAGGACAGGGCCAGATACGCAGTATTTT

D: TRBD1
V: TRBV6-2/TRBV6-3
J: TRBJ1-5
length: 19
size: once
CDR3: CASSYQTDRGYYSNQPQHF
DNA: TGTGCCAGCAGTTACCAAACGGACAGGGGATACTATAGCAATCAGCCCCAGCATTTT

D: NA
V: TRBV28
J: TRBJ1-1
length: 11
size: NA
CDR3: CASSPAERAFF
DNA: TGTGCCAGCAGCCCCGCCGAGCGGGCTTTCTTT

D: TRBD2
V: TRBV6-4
J: TRBJ2-1
length: 17
size: NA
CDR3: CASSDTPRTSSYNEQFF
DNA: TGTGCCAGCAGTGACACCCCCCGGACTAGCTCCTACAATGAGCAGTTCTTC

D: NA
V: TRBV29-1
J: TRBJ1-2
length: 13
size: NA
CDR3: CSDLGTGLYGYTF
DNA: TGCAGCGACCTGGGAACAGGGCTCTATGGCTACACCTTC

D: NA
V: TRBV7-8
J: TRBJ2-6
length: 15
size: NA
CDR3: CASSKRSSGANVLTF
DNA: TGTGCCAGCAGCAAACGAAGCTCTGGGGCCAACGTCCTGACTTTC

D: NA
V: TRBV27
J: TRBJ1-2
length: 14
size: NA
CDR3: CASSTTWGENGYTF
DNA: TGTGCCAGCAGTACGACTTGGGGGGAGAATGGCTACACCTTC

D: NA
V: TRBV12-3/TRBV12-4
J: TRBJ1-1
length: 13
size: NA
CDR3: CASSVPGATEAFF
DNA: TGTGCCAGCAGTGTACCAGGGGCCACTGAAGCTTTCTTT

D: TRBD1
V: TRBV12-3/TRBV12-4
J: TRBJ2-5
length: 13
size: NA
CDR3: CASSLRDRETQYF
DNA: TGTGCCAGCAGTTTACGGGACAGGGAGACCCAGTACTTC

D: NA
V: TRBV6-5
J: TRBJ1-1
length: 11
size: NA
CDR3: CASSRGTEAFF
DNA: TGTGCCAGCAGTCGGGGGACTGAAGCTTTCTTT

D: NA
V: TRBV4-3
J: TRBJ2-6
length: 17
size: NA
CDR3: CASSYSGTISGANVLTF
DNA: TGCGCCAGCAGCTACAGCGGGACAATCTCTGGGGCCAACGTCCTGACTTTC

D: NA
V: TRBV19
J: TRBJ1-4
length: 15
size: NA
CDR3: CASSERQFSNEKLFF
DNA: TGTGCCAGTAGTGAGCGACAGTTTTCTAATGAAAAACTGTTTTTT

D: NA
V: TRBV7-9
J: TRBJ1-1
length: 15
size: NA
CDR3: CASSAGTRLNTEAFF
DNA: TGTGCCAGCAGCGCCGGAACCAGGCTGAACACTGAAGCTTTCTTT

D: NA
V: TRBV7-8
J: TRBJ2-3
length: 12
size: once
CDR3: CASSPPIGGQYF
DNA: TGTGCCAGCAGCCCCCCCATAGGGGGGCAGTATTTT

D: TRBD2
V: TRBV6-5
J: TRBJ2-1
length: 15
size: few
CDR3: CASWGGTSGPNEQFF
DNA: TGTGCCAGCTGGGGGGGGACTAGCGGTCCCAATGAGCAGTTCTTC

D: NA
V: TRBV7-2
J: TRBJ1-6
length: 16
size: NA
CDR3: CASSETGTPYNSPLHF
DNA: TGTGCCAGCAGCGAAACAGGCACCCCCTATAATTCACCCCTCCACTTT

D: NA
V: TRBV6-6
J: TRBJ2-1
length: 15
size: few
CDR3: CASSQQLSSYNEQFF
DNA: TGTGCCAGCAGCCAACAGTTAAGCTCCTACAATGAGCAGTTCTTC

D: TRBD2
V: TRBV5-1
J: TRBJ2-2
length: 15
size: NA
CDR3: CASSSLAGETGELFF
DNA: TGCGCCAGCAGTTCCCTAGCGGGAGAGACCGGGGAGCTGTTTTTT

D: TRBD2
V: TRBV10-3
J: TRBJ2-5
length: 14
size: NA
CDR3: CAISLAESQETQYF
DNA: TGTGCCATCAGCCTAGCGGAGTCTCAAGAGACCCAGTACTTC